Detailed here is one T cell receptor beta chain. No antigen is known for it. Per-base qualities were not stored, and no clone one base away is much larger. The germline V gene sets CDR1 to MNHEY and CDR2 to SVGAGI. The germline V end is reduced by 1 base and the J end by 7 bases; junction bases left unmatched: 2. Taken from cysteine to phenylalanine, the CDR3 has 13 residues. Only CDR3 DNA remains: 39 bases, in frame from the first base. The cohort was made up of approximately 670 healthy bone marrow donors. Cohort members were all nominally healthy when sampled, although unrecorded immune exposures were likely present. The donor was CMV seronegative and was included in the group of a few hundred seronegative cohort members. Each donor provided a peripheral blood sample, and peripheral blood mononuclear cells were used for TCR beta sequencing. Genomic DNA was extracted from the blood cell samples with the Qiagen DNeasy Blood Extraction Kit.

Preparation of the library involved the immunoSEQ multiplex PCR assay. The multiplex PCR relied on a mix of 60 forward primers for TCR Vbeta segments and 13 reverse primers for TCR Jbeta segments. A multiplex PCR assay on genomic DNA amplified the CDR3 region of rearranged TCR beta genes. The Illumina HiSeq System was used to sequence the amplified TCR beta libraries as 87-base-pair reads. The authors' pipeline ran thus. A later analysis counted about 80 million unique TCR beta chains across the 666 repertoires, and around 9.9 million of these chains were shared by at least two donors. Raw reads were error-corrected and collapsed into unique sequences with a nearest-neighbor algorithm that merged closely related sequences to remove PCR and sequencing errors. CDR3 sequences were aligned to IMGT reference sequences to assign V, D and J gene segments. Each retained sequence needed at least a six-nucleotide match to both a V gene segment and a J gene segment. A rearrangement was called productive if the CDR3 had no stop codons and remained in frame with V and J, and every other rearrangement was called non-productive. CDR3 was defined by IMGT convention, running from the second conserved V-encoded cysteine to the conserved J-encoded phenylalanine. In an earlier analysis of more than 550 of the donors, sequences lacking an unambiguous match to a single V gene segment were excluded. In an earlier analysis of approximately 590 of the donors, V segments were called functional above 56.7% productive rearrangements and were called segregating when the between-donor standard deviation exceeded 5%. A statistical classification framework was built to diagnose cytomegalovirus status from the catalog of TCR beta chain sequences. In a later analysis, V and J genes were assigned by comparing TCR nucleotide sequences against IMGT/GENE-DB human TR gene sequences. Using the TCRdist pipeline, a later analysis assigned CDR3 sequences along with most-parsimonious VDJ recombination scenarios. A later analysis defined each TCR beta chain by its CDR3 amino acid sequence plus V-gene family, and excluded reads lacking a unique V-gene family. A later analysis removed 592 highly shared, low-generation-probability nucleotide sequences to deal with suspected cross-contamination and a sequencing artifact. A later analysis calculated a clonal expansion index for each public chain from normalized within-repertoire ranks of inferred template counts. In a later analysis, generation probabilities were computed with a VDJ recombination model fitted to out-of-frame rearrangements, and the resulting probabilities were checked against IGoR. Hypergeometric tests were used in a later analysis to score TCR-TCR, TCR-HLA and TCR-CMV co-occurrence, with a repertoire-size bias correction applied to the TCR pairs. In a later analysis, false discovery rates were estimated by permuting HLA or CMV assignments 20 times. In a later analysis, co-occurring TCRs were grouped using DBSCAN, and TCRdist sequence similarity was added for clustering within HLA-allele-positive subsets. For co-occurrence clustering, repertoires with fewer than 30,000 or more than 120,000 public chains were excluded, along with five or six repertoires with anomalous nucleotide sharing. TCRdb provides this immuneACCESS table in a form limited to in-frame rearrangements. Some clones are lacking; in checked studies, under half of them reflect an unresolved V gene, and why the rest are absent is not known. The V and J calls and clone size were taken over from that table, and D and trimming were inferred from the DNA. This sample comprises about 160,000 clones, 75% to 90% of them detected only once. The top ten hold about 2% of the sample.

This sample was taken from a study of cytomegalovirus exposure and HLA in healthy donors (TCRdb year 2017). Background on the whole study: An earlier analysis of 587 of the donors reported 250 to 300 Gb of sequence data and around 110 million unique TCR beta sequences from around 200 million T cells. Across around 400 genotyped donors of the cohort, an average of approximately 240,000 unique TCR beta nucleotide sequences per donor were sequenced, and 15% to 20% of those sequences were non-productive. An early release that covered some 630 HLA-typed donors contained about 290 gigabases of sequencing data and roughly 84 million unique TCR sequences. All discovery cohort repertoires had been generated on a single sequencing platform. The study profiled the T cell repertoires of 500 to 800 subjects by immunosequencing and related them to cytomegalovirus serostatus. To study patterns of TCR occurrence, a later analysis re-analyzed previously published TCR beta repertoires from under 750 donors and added high-resolution HLA genotyping. HLA typing included class I and class II loci at four-digit resolution. Because of strong linkage in the cohort, 4 to 6 DR-DQ haplotypes were treated as single units for association and clustering. Of the approximately 400 genotyped donors, approximately 83% fell in the genetic ancestry cluster associated with self-reported Caucasian donors. Donor age, sex, ethnicity and CMV serostatus were collected together with the repertoire data. The study was designed to test whether signatures of past pathogen exposure could be identified by cataloging public T cell receptors. The later analysis used no new phenotypic data to find candidate immune exposures, relying instead on TCR beta sequences and their occurrence across donors. Along with the approximately 620-subject first cohort, a separate validation cohort of 120 different subjects was used. The study combined high-throughput TCR immunosequencing, statistical association of individual TCRs with disease status, and machine learning to predict cytomegalovirus infection status. Typing coverage varied by locus: roughly 629-630 donors for A, B, C, DRB1 and DQB1; some 520 for DQA1; around 610 for DPA1; some 470 for DPB1. An earlier analysis of around 580 of the donors used high-throughput TCR beta sequencing to judge whether each TCR beta V gene segment behaved as functional or pseudogenic. A later genetic analysis took genome-wide SNP genotypes for about three fifths of the 666 donors and used that subset as a discovery cohort.

The paper as a whole reports these results and caveats: Compared with equally common non-associated chains, HLA-associated TCR beta chains in a later analysis were more clonally expanded and had lower generation probabilities. Cytomegalovirus status was reported to be diagnosed by the classifier with high specificity and sensitivity in both the original and validation cohorts. In a later genetic analysis, a missense DCLRE1C variant was associated with V-gene and J-gene trimming of TCR beta chains, and the association was replicated in an independent cohort. Strong co-occurrence of HLA alleles, especially DR and DQ, made assigning TCR associations to individual alleles difficult. In a later analysis, the rate of TCR association differed among HLA loci, with DRB1 alleles having the most associated TCRs and HLA-C alleles having the fewest. A later analysis associated about 17,000 TCR beta sequences with specific HLA alleles at a false discovery rate of 0.05. Compared with the approximately 710-donor mean, donors in an Asian-associated ancestry cluster had fewer N-insertions in productive TCRs, according to a later genetic analysis. The only immune exposure information available for the cohort was CMV serostatus. Because counts were too low, about 15 rarely observed V segments, including chromosome 9 orphons, were left out of the earlier analysis of approximately 500 of the donors. In this cohort, only TCR beta chains were sequenced, and detectable features were limited by the absence of alpha or paired-chain data. Because HLA typing was missing for some donors at each locus, association tests included only the typed subset. According to a later analysis, parvovirus B19, influenza, CMV and Epstein-Barr virus appeared linked to several top co-occurrence clusters. A further reported finding was that TCR beta sequences accurately predicted the HLA-A and HLA-B alleles for most subjects in the first cohort. A total of fewer than 200 TCR beta chains were listed by the study as associated with cytomegalovirus. A group of highly shared sequence variants was considered likely to be a technical artifact of the sequencing pipeline. In an earlier analysis of a few hundred of the donors, most TCR beta V segments were observed in productive rearrangements about 87% or about 30% of the time, broadly matching IMGT annotations. A later analysis found that most CMV-associated TCR beta chains appeared HLA-restricted, with HLA associations seemingly driven largely by CMV exposure. The 87-base-pair reads could not distinguish some IMGT-functional V segments, including TRBV6-2 and TRBV6-3, so those segments were excluded. Sequencing depth was assumed to be roughly uniform across donors in the presence/absence analyses, though that assumption may not hold. Correlated functional status among segregating V segments might reflect linkage disequilibrium, but an unknown experimental factor could not be ruled out. According to the authors, the approach could potentially be generalized to other disease states and immunological phenotypes. While some public TCRs were present in many individuals, most TCR sequences turned up only very rarely across donors. A few of the identified cytomegalovirus-associated TCR beta chains were confirmed in vitro to be specific for cytomegalovirus antigens.

Sequenced: PBMCs. The clonotype originates from a woman aged 18-35 years in good health and CMV-seronegative. In this chain, TRBV6-5 is recombined with TRBJ2-5, with 8 bases matching TRBD2. The CDR3 protein is CASSYFRGGTQYF. The DNA reads TGTGCCAGCAGTTACTTTCGGGGGGGGACCCAGTACTTC.